Listed below are T cell receptor beta chains from one sample, sequenced in a study of blood T cell repertoires in COVID-19. Method: immunoSEQ multiplex PCR; TCRdb's copy keeps in-frame clones and lacks some. The sample lists some 86,000 clones, approximately 89% occurring once. Input material: peripheral blood. Receptors were obtained from a human donor with active COVID-19. The donor label of this sample is uncertain. Both conserved end residues are part of each CDR3. The D gene is left open where the match is weak. Not every row has a clone size; where given, it reads once, few, many or a size class.

14 | TRBJ1-1 | TRBV11-2 | - | once | CASSLDLQLGTAFF | TGTGCCAGCAGCTTAGATCTCCAGCTAGGTACGGCTTTCTTT
15 | TRBJ1-1 | TRBV5-1 | TRBD1 | - | CASSPPGQWNTEAFF | TGCGCCAGCAGCCCGCCGGGACAGTGGAACACTGAAGCTTTCTTT
14 | TRBJ1-2 | TRBV7-9 | - | - | CASSLAGSGYGYTF | TGTGCCAGCAGCTTAGCGGGGAGCGGCTATGGCTACACCTTC
12 | TRBJ1-4 | TRBV5-1 | - | - | CASSLAREKLFF | TGCGCCAGCAGCTTGGCCAGGGAAAAACTGTTTTTT
13 | TRBJ2-1 | TRBV9 | - | - | CASSVGTYNEQFF | TGTGCCAGCTCCGTAGGGACTTACAATGAGCAGTTCTTC
14 | TRBJ1-4 | TRBV7-9 | - | - | CASSARVNNEKLFF | TGTGCCAGCAGCGCCCGGGTTAATAATGAAAAACTGTTTTTT
15 | TRBJ1-2 | TRBV19 | - | - | CASSPNGQWDYGYTF | TGTGCCAGTAGCCCCAACGGACAGTGGGACTATGGCTACACCTTC
18 | TRBJ2-7 | TRBV6-6 | - | - | CASSPYLDRSIGGYEQYF | TGTGCCAGCAGTCCGTACCTCGACAGGTCCATAGGGGGCTACGAGCAGTACTTC
15 | TRBJ2-3 | TRBV24-1 | - | - | CATSDLRRGLEAQYF | TGTGCCACCAGTGATTTGAGACGGGGTTTAGAGGCGCAGTATTTT
16 | TRBJ2-5 | TRBV6-1 | TRBD2 | - | CASSVSSGGAQATQYF | TGTGCCAGCAGTGTGTCTAGCGGGGGGGCCCAAGCGACCCAGTACTTC
13 | TRBJ2-2 | TRBV9 | - | - | CASSSRVTGELFF | TGTGCCAGCAGCTCCCGCGTCACCGGGGAGCTGTTTTTT
13 | TRBJ1-1 | TRBV12-3/TRBV12-4 | - | - | CASSSSGDTEAFF | TGTGCCAGCAGTTCCTCAGGGGACACTGAAGCTTTCTTT
15 | TRBJ2-5 | TRBV3-1/TRBV3-2 | - | - | CASSRNLGVQETQYF | TGTGCCAGCAGCCGAAACCTAGGAGTCCAAGAGACCCAGTACTTC
16 | TRBJ2-3 | TRBV6-1 | - | - | CASSDRAGTGADTQYF | TGTGCCAGCAGTGACAGGGCGGGGACGGGCGCAGATACGCAGTATTTT
16 | TRBJ1-4 | TRBV7-8 | - | - | CASSLARGRLNEKLFF | TGTGCCAGCAGCCTTGCACGGGGGAGACTTAATGAAAAACTGTTTTTT
14 | TRBJ2-7 | TRBV7-8 | TRBD1 | - | CASSLTDRVYEQYF | TGTGCCAGCAGCTTAACGGACAGGGTTTACGAGCAGTACTTC
14 | TRBJ1-2 | TRBV9 | - | once | CASSPLSTDYGYTF | TGTGCCAGCAGCCCCCTGTCGACAGACTATGGCTACACCTTC
17 | TRBJ2-1 | TRBV10-3 | TRBD2 | - | CAISLRVAGEPYNEQFF | TGTGCCATCAGTCTTAGGGTAGCGGGGGAGCCTTACAATGAGCAGTTCTTC
16 | TRBJ2-7 | TRBV19 | TRBD1 | - | CASSTLLTGTGAEQYF | TGTGCCAGTAGTACCCTCTTAACCGGGACAGGGGCCGAGCAGTACTTC
13 | TRBJ2-1 | TRBV29-1 | TRBD1 | once | CSASGTGYNEQFF | TGCAGCGCCTCCGGGACAGGCTACAATGAGCAGTTCTTC
14 | TRBJ1-5 | TRBV6-5 | - | - | CASDLTGGGQPQHF | TGTGCCAGCGACCTGACAGGCGGGGGTCAGCCCCAGCATTTT
13 | TRBJ1-5 | TRBV6-4 | - | - | CASTEGGNQPQHF | TGTGCCAGCACCGAGGGAGGCAATCAGCCCCAGCATTTT
14 | TRBJ1-4 | TRBV28 | - | - | CASGGGSVNEKLFF | TGTGCCAGCGGCGGAGGGTCCGTAAACGAAAAACTGTTTTTT
14 | TRBJ1-2 | TRBV3-1/TRBV3-2 | TRBD1 | - | CATTSGGAYSGYTF | TGTGCCACTACCTCAGGGGGCGCTTATTCTGGCTACACCTTC
17 | TRBJ2-1 | TRBV13 | TRBD2 | - | CASSFPGGLFSYNEQFF | TGTGCCAGCAGTTTCCCCGGGGGACTATTTTCCTACAATGAGCAGTTCTTC
17 | TRBJ1-2 | TRBV6-2/TRBV6-3 | TRBD1 | - | CASSLPGQGASRYGYTF | TGTGCCAGCAGCCTTCCGGGACAGGGGGCGAGTCGCTATGGCTACACCTTC
16 | TRBJ2-3 | TRBV5-4 | TRBD2 | - | CASSGAGGLSTDTQYF | TGTGCCAGCAGCGGAGCGGGGGGGCTTAGCACAGATACGCAGTATTTT
17 | TRBJ2-1 | TRBV28 | TRBD2 | - | CASSPLVASGVNNEQFF | TGTGCCAGCAGCCCCCTCGTAGCTAGCGGGGTAAACAATGAGCAGTTCTTC
12 | TRBJ2-2 | TRBV6-5 | - | - | CASNQVTGELFF | TGTGCCAGCAATCAGGTCACCGGGGAGCTGTTTTTT
16 | TRBJ1-6 | TRBV2 | TRBD1 | - | CASRDLGQGINSPLHF | TGTGCCAGCCGAGACTTGGGACAGGGAATTAATTCACCCCTCCACTTT
14 | TRBJ2-1 | TRBV3-1/TRBV3-2 | - | - | CASSQESTYNEQFF | TGTGCCAGCAGCCAAGAAAGCACGTACAATGAGCAGTTCTTC
15 | TRBJ2-2 | TRBV5-1 | - | - | CASSSSISNTGELFF | TGCGCCAGCAGCTCAAGCATCTCCAACACCGGGGAGCTGTTTTTT
13 | TRBJ2-7 | TRBV6-5 | - | - | CASSSGTPLEQYF | TGTGCCAGCAGTTCCGGGACACCCCTGGAGCAGTACTTC
15 | TRBJ2-7 | TRBV5-5 | TRBD1 | - | CASSSGTGLIYEQYF | TGTGCCAGCAGCTCCGGGACAGGGCTCATTTACGAGCAGTACTTC
14 | TRBJ1-4 | TRBV6-5 | - | many | CASMRDQGIGKLFF | TGTGCCAGCATGCGGGACCAAGGAATTGGAAAACTGTTTTTT
12 | TRBJ2-3 | TRBV19 | - | - | CASSLGEDTQYF | TGTGCCAGTAGTCTCGGGGAAGATACGCAGTATTTT
15 | TRBJ2-7 | TRBV29-1 | TRBD2 | - | CSVEDGGGPSYEQYF | TGCAGCGTTGAAGATGGCGGGGGGCCATCCTACGAGCAGTACTTC
15 | TRBJ2-7 | TRBV24-1 | TRBD1 | - | CATSTLPGQGFEQYF | TGTGCCACCAGTACCCTCCCGGGACAGGGGTTCGAGCAGTACTTC
16 | TRBJ2-2 | TRBV6-2/TRBV6-3 | TRBD2 | - | CASSYGAGHPTGELFF | TGTGCCAGCAGTTACGGAGCGGGGCACCCCACCGGGGAGCTGTTTTTT
16 | TRBJ1-2 | TRBV10-3 | - | - | CAISEGGHRGNYGYTF | TGTGCCATCAGTGAGGGTGGGCATCGGGGAAACTATGGCTACACCTTC
16 | TRBJ1-6 | TRBV4-1 | - | - | CASSQSRVFYNSPLHF | TGCGCCAGCAGCCAAAGCCGGGTTTTCTATAATTCACCCCTCCACTTT
16 | TRBJ2-1 | TRBV5-6 | - | - | CASSLGGGPTYNEQFF | TGTGCCAGCAGCTTGGGGGGGGGCCCAACCTACAATGAGCAGTTCTTC
15 | TRBJ2-3 | TRBV2 | TRBD1 | - | CASSEWDRSTDTQYF | TGTGCCAGCAGTGAATGGGACAGAAGCACAGATACGCAGTATTTT
15 | TRBJ2-3 | TRBV3-1/TRBV3-2 | - | once | CASSQEQLITDTQYF | TGTGCCAGCAGCCAAGAACAGCTAATCACAGATACGCAGTATTTT
14 | TRBJ1-5 | TRBV2 | - | - | CASSAGSTHQPQHF | TGTGCCAGCAGCGCGGGATCCACCCATCAGCCCCAGCATTTT
17 | TRBJ2-3 | TRBV28 | TRBD2 | - | CASSLIGTSGRTDTQYF | TGTGCCAGCAGTTTAATAGGGACTAGCGGTCGCACAGATACGCAGTATTTT